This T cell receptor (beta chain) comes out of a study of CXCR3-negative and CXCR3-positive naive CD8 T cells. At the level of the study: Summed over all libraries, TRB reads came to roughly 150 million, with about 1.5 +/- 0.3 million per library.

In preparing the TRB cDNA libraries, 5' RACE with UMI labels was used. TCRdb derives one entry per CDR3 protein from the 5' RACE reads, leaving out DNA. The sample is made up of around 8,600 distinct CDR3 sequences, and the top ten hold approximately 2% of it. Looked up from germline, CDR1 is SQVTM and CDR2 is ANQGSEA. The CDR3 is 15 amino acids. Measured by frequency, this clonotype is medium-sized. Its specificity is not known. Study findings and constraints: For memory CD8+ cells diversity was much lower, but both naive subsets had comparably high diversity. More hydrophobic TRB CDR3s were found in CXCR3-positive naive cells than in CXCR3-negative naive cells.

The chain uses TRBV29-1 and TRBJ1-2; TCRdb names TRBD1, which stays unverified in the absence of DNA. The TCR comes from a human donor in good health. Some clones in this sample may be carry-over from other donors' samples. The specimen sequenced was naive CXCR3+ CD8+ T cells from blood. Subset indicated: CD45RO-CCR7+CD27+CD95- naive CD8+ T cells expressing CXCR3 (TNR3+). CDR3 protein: CSVRLDRGGSSGYTF.